The 30 T cell receptor beta chains below were found in one sample sequenced in a study of T cell changes during pregnancy in multiple sclerosis. Some clones are missing from TCRdb's copy, which holds only in-frame ones; the method was immunoSEQ multiplex PCR. The sample has 55,000 to 70,000 clones; under 95% are singletons. The sequenced sample was peripheral blood, obtained in the third trimester of pregnancy. These receptors originate from a female donor in good health, enrolled as a control in a pregnancy study.

This clone was observed a handful of times. V and J are TRBV7-3 and TRBJ1-1, with a tentative D call TRBD1 (5 bases). V was shortened by 5 bases and J by 1 base, with 8 bases between the two germline ends. CDR1 is SGHTA, CDR2 FQGTGA, per germline. The CDR3 is 13 amino acids. CDR3 DNA sequence: TGTGCCAGCAGCATCGACAGGAACACTGAAGCTTTCTTT. Residues: CASSIDRNTEAFF.

The J gene is TRBJ1-6, the V gene TRBV4-3; weak D call: TRBD1 (5 bases). V lost 0 bases to trimming and J lost 10 bases, with 19 bases between them. CDR1 and CDR2 (germline): LGHNA, YSLEER. The length of the CDR3 is 17 residues. The CDR3, as DNA: TGCGCCAGCAGCCAAGATCTTCGGGGGACGATTACGTCACCCCTCCACTTT. Its translation is CASSQDLRGTITSPLHF.

V gene TRBV4-1 combines with J gene TRBJ2-5; tentatively, D is TRBD2 (7 bases). V was pared by 0 bases and J by 9 bases, with 20 bases between. This CDR3 comprises 16 residues. Germline loops: CDR1 MGHRA, CDR2 YSYEKL. The CDR3 DNA sequence: TGCGCCAGCAGCCAAGAGGGACGGGGGGCCTTATCGGCCCAGTACTTC. Its protein is CASSQEGRGALSAQYF.

The V call is TRBV29-1, the J call TRBJ2-7, with D unclear. This CDR3 has 11 residues. The V gene's germline CDR1 is SQVTM and CDR2 ANQGSEA. The V end was cut by 7 bases, the J end by 6 bases, with 13 bases between. The CDR3 nucleotides are TGCAGCGCAAACTTTTTCGGCGAGCAGTACTTC. As protein: CSANFFGEQYF.

CDR3 sequence: CASSWQGKMNTEAFF. The CDR3 bases are TGTGCCAGCAGTTGGCAGGGTAAGATGAACACTGAAGCTTTCTTT. The rearrangement uses TRBV27 and TRBJ1-1; a possible D gene is TRBD1 (5 bases). There are 15 residues in the CDR3. V gave up 4 bases and J gave up 0 bases, with 12 bases separating them. Germline CDR1 and CDR2: MNHEY and SMNVEV (reference sequence).

This chain connects TRBV11-3 to TRBJ2-2; possibly TRBD1 for D (5 bases). The CDR3 runs to 13 residues. In germline, CDR1 is SGHNT, CDR2 YENEEA. The V and J ends lost 5 bases and 5 bases respectively, with 9 bases between them. CDR3 region: CASSGRDTGELFF. The CDR3 DNA follows: TGTGCCAGCAGCGGCAGGGATACCGGGGAGCTGTTTTTT.

The rearrangement uses TRBV10-2 and TRBJ1-4; D is unresolved. V lost 0 bases, J lost 3 bases, and 11 bases lay in between. This CDR3 has 16 residues. CDR1 is WSHSY, CDR2 SAAADI, per germline. CDR3 coding DNA: TGCGCCAGCAGTGAGTCGAGGCGGCCAGCTAATGAAAAACTGTTTTTT. It specifies CASSESRRPANEKLFF.

The chain joins TRBV7-2 to TRBJ2-1, with D perhaps matching TRBD2 (5 bases). In germline, CDR1 is SGHTA, CDR2 FQGNSA. The CDR3 spans 14 residues. Trimming cost V 0 bases and J 9 bases, with 12 bases left between them. DNA of the CDR3: TGTGCCAGCAGCTTAGCGAATAGCGTCGGTGAGCAGTTCTTC. Amino acids: CASSLANSVGEQFF. The full variable domain, its missing parts supplied by reference TRBV7-2 and TRBJ2-1, is GAGVSQSPSNKVTEKGKDVELRCDPISGHTALYWYRQSLGQGLEFLIYFQGNSAPDKSGLPSDRFSAERTGGSVSTLTIQRTQQEDSAVYLCASSLANSVGEQFFGPGTRLTVL.

The gene calls are TRBV27 and TRBJ2-3, with TRBD2 matching 9 bases. The junction had 4 bases not matched to a gene; V was cut back by 2 bases and J by 1 base. This CDR3 comprises 16 residues. In germline, CDR1 is MNHEY, CDR2 SMNVEV (reference sequence). The chain's CDR3 is CASSLDLAGGTDTQYF. The CDR3 DNA reads as TGTGCCAGCAGTTTAGACTTAGCGGGGGGCACAGATACGCAGTATTTT.

V gene TRBV14 combines with J gene TRBJ2-2; D perhaps matches TRBD1 (7 bases). Trimming shortened V by 1 base and J by 1 base, and 10 bases separated the two germline ends. CDR1 is SGHDN and CDR2 is FVKESK in the germline V gene. CDR3 length: 16 amino acids. The CDR3, as DNA: TGTGCCAGCAGCCAAGTGCGGGACAGGAACACCGGGGAGCTGTTTTTT. Protein product: CASSQVRDRNTGELFF. Complete variable domain (other parts from reference TRBV14 and TRBJ2-2): EAGVTQFPSHSVIEKGQTVTLRCDPISGHDNLYWYRRVMGKEIKFLLHFVKESKQDESGMPNNRFLAERTGGTYSTLKVQPAELEDSGVYFCASSQVRDRNTGELFFGEGSRLTVL.

J is TRBJ2-6 and V is TRBV5-4, with D maybe TRBD1 (6 bases). CDR1 is SGHNT and CDR2 is YYREEE in the germline V gene (reference sequence). This CDR3 region has 15 residues. Trimming pared 2 bases from V and 0 bases from J, leaving 6 bases between. The CDR3 sequence: CASSFRGSGANVLTF. CDR3 DNA sequence: TGTGCCAGCAGCTTCAGGGGCTCTGGGGCCAACGTCCTGACTTTC. Full variable domain (outside the CDR3, taken from reference TRBV5-4 and TRBJ2-6): ETGVTQSPTHLIKTRGQQVTLRCSSQSGHNTVSWYQQALGQGPQFIFQYYREEENGRGNFPPRFSGLQFPNYSSELNVNALELDDSALYLCASSFRGSGANVLTFGAGSRLTVL.

The rearrangement links TRBV4-2 to TRBJ2-7, with TRBD1 matching over 7 bases. Germline CDR1 and CDR2: LGHNA and YNFKEQ. There are 13 residues in the CDR3. V trimming: 3 bases; J trimming: 2 bases; junction bases outside the gene matches: 1. Here the CDR3 reads CASSQDRTYEQYF. The CDR3 coding sequence is TGTGCCAGCAGCCAGGACAGGACCTACGAGCAGTACTTC.

This chain links TRBV5-1 with TRBJ2-6; TRBD1 might be the D (5 bases). This CDR3 has 17 residues. Trimming cost V 4 bases and J 0 bases, with 14 bases left between them. Germline assignment: CDR1 SGHRS and CDR2 YFSETQ. The CDR3 DNA follows: TGCGCCAGCAGCGGCCGGCCGCAGGGCTCTGGGGCCAACGTCCTGACTTTC. Its translation: CASSGRPQGSGANVLTF.

The V and J genes are TRBV4-1 and TRBJ2-3, with D possibly matching TRBD1 (6 bases). The CDR3 covers 17 residues. V lost 4 bases and J 2 bases, leaving 19 bases between the germline ends. CDR1 and CDR2 from the germline V gene are MGHRA and YSYEKL. The CDR3 region is CASSPSPGAATTDTQYF. CDR3 DNA sequence: TGCGCCAGCAGCCCCTCTCCAGGGGCCGCGACCACAGATACGCAGTATTTT.

V is TRBV7-6 and J is TRBJ2-2, with D possibly being TRBD2 (8 bases). Germline V gene data show CDR1 as SGHVS and CDR2 as FNYEAQ. The length of the CDR3 is 15 residues. V was clipped by 5 bases and J by 7 bases, with 17 bases between them. The CDR3 region is CASSPREGAGGELFF. DNA for the CDR3: TGTGCCAGCAGCCCACGGGAGGGGGCGGGCGGGGAGCTGTTTTTT.

The chain joins TRBV5-1 to TRBJ2-7; perhaps TRBD1 as D (5 bases). Germline V lookup: CDR1 SGHRS, CDR2 YFSETQ. The V end lost 10 bases, the J end lost 6 bases, and 26 bases lay between the germline ends. The CDR3 is 15 amino acids. CDR3 DNA sequence: TGCGCCCCCCCCCAGGGTGGGGAAATGAGTTGCGAGCAGTACTTC. Its protein product is CAPPQGGEMSCEQYF.

CDR3 bases: TGCGCCAGCCGCCAGGGGACTGGGGCCAACGTCCTGACTTTC. Amino acid sequence: CASRQGTGANVLTF. J is TRBJ2-6 and V is TRBV5-1; D is perhaps TRBD1 (6 bases). Germline-derived CDR1 and CDR2 are SGHRS and YFSETQ. Deletions cut 7 bases from V and 2 bases from J, with 10 bases between. The CDR3 contains 14 residues.

In this sample, this clone turned up once. This chain connects TRBV7-2 to TRBJ1-2; D is perhaps TRBD1 (6 bases). This CDR3 contains 16 residues. V lost 4 bases and J 3 bases, leaving 18 bases between the germline ends. Germline CDR1 and CDR2: SGHTA and FQGNSA. The CDR3, as DNA: TGTGCCAGCAGCTCGCCTCTTCGGCACAGGGACTATGGCTACACCTTC. Its translation: CASSSPLRHRDYGYTF.

The V gene is TRBV28, the J gene TRBJ2-7, with 9 bases lining up with TRBD1. CDR1 is MDHEN and CDR2 is SYDVKM in the germline V gene. V was pared by 3 bases and J by 3 bases, with 6 bases of the junction left unmatched. The CDR3 runs 15 residues. The CDR3 sequence is CASSFSTGGFYEQYF. CDR3 DNA sequence: TGTGCCAGCAGTTTCTCGACAGGGGGGTTCTACGAGCAGTACTTC.

The gene calls are TRBV7-3 and TRBJ2-7; D is uncertain. Trimming took off 2 bases at V and 3 bases at J, with 5 bases between the two ends. The CDR3 is made up of 12 amino acids. Germline V gene lookup returns CDR1 SGHTA and CDR2 FQGTGA. The CDR3 nucleotides read TGTGCCAGCAGCTTATCGCGCTACGAGCAGTACTTC. Translated, it gives CASSLSRYEQYF. Combining the CDR3 with reference TRBV7-3 and TRBJ2-7 gives the whole variable domain GAGVSQTPSNKVTEKGKYVELRCDPISGHTALYWYRQSLGQGPEFLIYFQGTGAADDSGLPNDRFFAVRPEGSVSTLKIQRTERGDSAVYLCASSLSRYEQYFGPGTRLTVT.

The rearrangement joins TRBV4-3 to TRBJ1-2, with TRBD1 matching 8 bases. The CDR3 has 13 residues. CDR1 and CDR2 (germline): LGHNA, YSLEER. V lost 3 bases to trimming and J lost 4 bases; unmatched junction nucleotides: 1. The CDR3 DNA reads as TGCGCCAGCAGCCACGGGACAGGCTATGGCTACACCTTC. Translating gives CASSHGTGYGYTF.

V gene TRBV5-1 combines with J gene TRBJ1-2, with 8 positions matching TRBD1. V shed 3 bases, J shed 8 bases, and the junction held 6 bases outside the gene matches. This CDR3 has 13 residues. Germline values: CDR1 SGHRS, CDR2 YFSETQ. CDR3 loop: CASSSQGEGGYTF. The DNA for the CDR3 is TGCGCCAGCAGCTCACAGGGGGAAGGAGGCTACACCTTC.

The gene calls are TRBV7-2 and TRBJ1-4; a possible D gene is TRBD1 (5 bases). Germline CDR1 is SGHTA and CDR2 is FQGNSA. CDR3 size: 15 residues. Deletions cut 5 bases from V and 3 bases from J, with 13 bases between. In DNA form, the CDR3 reads TGTGCCAGCAGCATTTCAGGGCCGGCTAATGAAAAACTGTTTTTT. This translates into CASSISGPANEKLFF.

The chain recombines TRBV4-3 with TRBJ1-5; maybe TRBD1 (5 bases). V lost 6 bases and J lost 0, with 9 bases in between. Germline-derived CDR1 and CDR2 are LGHNA and YSLEER. CDR3 size: 14 residues. The CDR3 nucleotides are TGCGCCAGCAGTCAGACAGATAGCAATCAGCCCCAGCATTTT. Its protein product is CASSQTDSNQPQHF.

The rearrangement uses TRBV2 and TRBJ2-3, with 9 nucleotides matching TRBD2. The ends lost 6 bases at V and 2 bases at J; junction bases unmatched: 9. Germline lookup yields CDR1 SNHLY and CDR2 FYNNEI. The CDR3 has 16 amino acids. CDR3 protein: CASRDRAGGLTDTQYF. The CDR3 nucleotides are TGTGCCAGCAGAGACCGGGCGGGGGGGCTCACAGATACGCAGTATTTT.

The chain uses TRBV4-3 and TRBJ2-5, with D unclear. The CDR3 has 14 amino acids. Per germline, CDR1 LGHNA and CDR2 YSLEER. V lost 4 bases, J lost 4 bases, and 13 bases lay in between. The CDR3 bases are TGCGCCAGCAGCCCAGCCCCTAGGCGAGAGACCCAGTACTTC. Encoded protein: CASSPAPRRETQYF.

The J gene is TRBJ1-4, the V gene TRBV4-3; 7 bases agree with TRBD1. The CDR3 runs to 18 residues. Germline-derived CDR1 and CDR2 are LGHNA and YSLEER. V lost 2 bases, J lost 6 bases, and 15 bases stayed unmatched. CDR3 nucleotide sequence: TGCGCCAGCAGCCAATGTTGGGCGTTGGGGACAGCAGATGAAAAACTGTTTTTT. Translation: CASSQCWALGTADEKLFF.

The rearrangement joins TRBV28 to TRBJ1-5; D is unclear. The CDR3 extends over 12 amino acids. V was cut by 6 bases and J by 5 bases, with 8 bases left in between. CDR1 is MDHEN and CDR2 is SYDVKM in the germline V gene. As DNA, the CDR3 is TGTGCCAGCAGGACACCCGATCAGCCCCAGCATTTT. Residues: CASRTPDQPQHF.

The genes are TRBV7-6 and TRBJ2-5; D gene uncertain. The V gene lost 5 bases and the J gene lost 2 bases, with 6 bases spanning the gap. Germline assignment: CDR1 SGHVS and CDR2 FNYEAQ. CDR3 length equals 12 residues. CDR3 in amino acids: CASSRLQETQYF. The CDR3 region has the DNA TGTGCCAGCAGCCGACTGCAAGAGACCCAGTACTTC.

This rearrangement joins TRBV30 to TRBJ1-6, with 10 bases that match TRBD1. V was clipped by 6 bases and J by 10 bases; unmatched bases: 6. The V gene's germline CDR1 is GTSNPN and CDR2 SVGIG (reference sequence). The CDR3 totals 13 residues. CDR3 sequence: CACKDRGRSPLHF. CDR3 DNA sequence: TGTGCCTGTAAAGACAGGGGGCGGTCACCCCTCCACTTT.